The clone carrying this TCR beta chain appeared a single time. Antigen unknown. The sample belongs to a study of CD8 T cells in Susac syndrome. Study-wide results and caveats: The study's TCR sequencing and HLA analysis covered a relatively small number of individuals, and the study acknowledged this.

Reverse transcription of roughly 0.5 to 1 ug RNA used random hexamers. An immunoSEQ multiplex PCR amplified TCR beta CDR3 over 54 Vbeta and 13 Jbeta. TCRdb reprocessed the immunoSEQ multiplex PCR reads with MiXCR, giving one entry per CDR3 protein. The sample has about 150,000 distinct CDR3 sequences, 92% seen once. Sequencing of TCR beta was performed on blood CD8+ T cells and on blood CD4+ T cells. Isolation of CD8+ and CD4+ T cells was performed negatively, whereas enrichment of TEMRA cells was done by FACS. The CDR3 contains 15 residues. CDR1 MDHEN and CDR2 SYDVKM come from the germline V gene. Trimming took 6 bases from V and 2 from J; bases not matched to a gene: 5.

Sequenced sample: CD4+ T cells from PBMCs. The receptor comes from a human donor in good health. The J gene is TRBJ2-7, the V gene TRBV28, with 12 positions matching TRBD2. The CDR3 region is CASRDTSGGTYEQYF. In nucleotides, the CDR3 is TGTGCCAGCAGAGACACTAGCGGGGGGACCTACGAGCAGTACTTC.